Given below is one TCR beta chain in context. Antigen specificity is unknown. Genomic DNA of every subset was divided equally among multiple immunoSEQ plates. The data were produced by immunoSEQ multiplex PCR, yet TCRdb's version contains in-frame clones alone and is incomplete. The sample lists over a million clones; more than 95% were seen once. Study donors comprised healthy, HIV-negative adults devoid of recent acute infection or vaccination. Germline V gene lookup returns CDR1 KGHSH and CDR2 LQKENI. The CDR3 spans 13 residues. After removal of 5 bases from V and 4 bases from J, the junction contained 2 bases not matched to a gene. This record comes from a study of shared clonotypes between healthy human individuals. Study findings and constraints: Relative to clonotypes present in all four donors, those not shared had lower generation probabilities.

The sequenced sample consisted of naive CD4+ T cells sorted from blood. The subset was: CD45RA+ positively selected. The chain is built from TRBV18 and TRBJ1-2; the match to TRBD1 covers 9 bases. The sequence was obtained from a man aged 30 to 39 in good health. CDR3 sequence reads: CASSTGGGYGYTF. Written as DNA, the CDR3 is TGTGCCAGCTCAACAGGGGGCGGCTATGGCTACACCTTC.